These 19 T cell receptor beta chains were all obtained from the same sample, sequenced in a study of blood T cell repertoires in COVID-19. TCRdb's table, derived via immunoSEQ multiplex PCR, lists solely in-frame clones and lacks some. The sample has under 450,000 clones; approximately 84% are singletons. Sequenced input: PBMCs or T cells enriched from blood (not recorded which). These receptors were collected from a woman aged 25 to 45 who had recovered from COVID-19.

This chain links TRBV28 with TRBJ2-7; D gene ambiguous. The CDR3 totals 13 residues. Trimming pared 6 bases from V and 0 bases from J, leaving 9 bases between. Germline V lookup: CDR1 MDHEN, CDR2 SYDVKM. The CDR3 DNA reads as TGTGCCAGCAGAGCTAACCCCTCCTACGAGCAGTACTTC. Translation gives CASRANPSYEQYF.

V usage is TRBV10-2 and J usage is TRBJ2-3, with 8 bases identical to TRBD2. CDR1 and CDR2 from the germline V gene are WSHSY and SAAADI. The CDR3 runs to 16 residues. The trim removed 3 bases at V and 4 bases at J, leaving 9 bases unmatched. The DNA of the CDR3 is TGCGCCAGCAGTGACGGGAGCGGGGGCCTCGCAGATACGCAGTATTTT. As protein: CASSDGSGGLADTQYF.

The chain combines TRBV24-1 with TRBJ2-1; 8 bases line up with TRBD1. The CDR3 runs 13 residues. After removal of 9 bases from V and 9 bases from J, the junction contained 9 bases not matched to a gene. Per the germline V gene, CDR1 is KGHDR and CDR2 is SFDVKD. CDR3 loop: CATDTGGGGEQFF. The CDR3 bases are TGTGCCACCGATACAGGGGGTGGTGGTGAGCAGTTCTTC.

The J gene is TRBJ2-6, the V gene TRBV9; no clear D. CDR1 and CDR2 (germline): SGDLS, YYNGEE. V was cut by 2 bases and J by 5 bases, with 8 bases left in between. This CDR3 region has 14 residues. CDR3 loop: CASSVKTRANVLTF. DNA of the CDR3: TGTGCCAGCAGCGTCAAAACACGGGCCAACGTCCTGACTTTC. Based on the CDR3 plus reference TRBV9 and TRBJ2-6, the full variable domain is DSGVTQTPKHLITATGQRVTLRCSPRSGDLSVYWYQQSLDQGLQFLIQYYNGEERAKGNILERFSAQQFPDLHSELNLSSLELGDSALYFCASSVKTRANVLTFGAGSRLTVL.

This clone has a single count. The rearrangement uses TRBV24-1 and TRBJ1-2; D call uncertain. Trimming took off 2 bases at V and 4 bases at J, with 4 bases between the two ends. The CDR3 is 12 residues long. The germline gives CDR1 KGHDR, CDR2 SFDVKD. In DNA form, the CDR3 reads TGTGCCACCAGTGATTCCCGCTATGGCTACACCTTC. As protein: CATSDSRYGYTF.

Here the CDR3 reads CASSLGASGGGDTQYF. The CDR3 nucleotides read TGCGCCAGCAGCTTGGGTGCGAGCGGGGGAGGCGATACGCAGTATTTT. The chain recombines TRBV5-1 with TRBJ2-3, with 8 bases aligning to TRBD2. V lost 0 bases and J lost 6; bases outside the gene matches: 9. Per the germline V gene, CDR1 is SGHRS and CDR2 is YFSETQ. The CDR3 runs 16 residues.

V usage is TRBV4-2 and J usage is TRBJ2-6, with D unresolved. CDR1 and CDR2 (germline): LGHNA, YNFKEQ. There are 17 residues in the CDR3. Trimming left V 1 base short and J 0 bases short, with 10 bases between. The DNA for the CDR3 is TGTGCCAGCAGCCAAGCGTCCGTTAGCTCTGGGGCCAACGTCCTGACTTTC. The encoded protein is CASSQASVSSGANVLTF.

The chain couples TRBV30 to TRBJ1-2; D gene unclear. Germline V gives CDR1 GTSNPN, CDR2 SVGIG (reference sequence). This CDR3 spans 14 amino acids. The V end was cut by 0 bases, the J end by 1 base, with 9 bases between. CDR3 protein: CAWSVRGSNYGYTF. As DNA, the CDR3 is TGTGCCTGGAGTGTACGGGGTAGTAACTATGGCTACACCTTC.

The chain couples TRBV7-9 to TRBJ1-2; 10 bases are a match to TRBD1. This CDR3 has 14 amino acids. Germline V gene sequence: CDR1 SEHNR, CDR2 FQNEAQ (reference sequence). V lost 5 bases and J lost 6; bases outside the gene matches: 6. CDR3 coding DNA: TGTGCCAGCAGCATTCCGGACAGGGGGGATGGCTACACCTTC. Protein: CASSIPDRGDGYTF.

This chain links TRBV28 with TRBJ1-6, with 7 bases matching TRBD1. The length of the CDR3 is 15 residues. The V and J ends lost 8 bases and 6 bases, in that order; junction bases with no gene match: 10. Per germline, CDR1 MDHEN and CDR2 SYDVKM. The CDR3 DNA sequence: TGTGCCAGCCTCAGCTCCGGGACAGTTAATTCACCCCTCCACTTT. Translation: CASLSSGTVNSPLHF.

The J gene is TRBJ2-7, the V gene TRBV5-4; 8 positions match TRBD2. Germline CDR1 is SGHNT and CDR2 is YYREEE (reference sequence). The CDR3 is 16 residues long. After removal of 4 bases from V and 4 bases from J, the junction contained 13 bases not matched to a gene. CDR3 loop: CASSPGASGSGYEQYF. For the CDR3, the DNA is TGTGCCAGCAGCCCAGGCGCAAGCGGGAGTGGTTACGAGCAGTACTTC.

The chain is built from TRBV19 and TRBJ2-3; D is uncertain. The length of the CDR3 is 15 residues. The ends were cut back, 3 bases at V and 0 bases at J, with 10 bases in the middle. CDR1 and CDR2 from the germline V gene are LNHDA and SQIVND (reference sequence). CDR3 sequence reads: CASSIRLVSTDTQYF. The CDR3 coding sequence is TGTGCCAGTAGTATCCGGCTAGTTAGCACAGATACGCAGTATTTT.

The chain combines TRBV19 with TRBJ2-7, with D maybe TRBD1 (6 bases). CDR3 size: 14 residues. Germline-derived CDR1 and CDR2 are LNHDA and SQIVND (reference sequence). Deletions cut 5 bases from V and 2 bases from J, with 13 bases between. CDR3 residues: CASSGRGRPYEQYF. CDR3 DNA: TGTGCCAGTAGTGGCAGGGGAAGGCCCTACGAGCAGTACTTC.

The V call is TRBV6-5, the J call TRBJ2-1; tentative D call: TRBD2 (6 bases). Germline assignment: CDR1 MNHEY and CDR2 SVGAGI. The CDR3 has 12 residues. The V end was cut by 6 bases, the J end by 8 bases, with 11 bases between. The CDR3 DNA is TGTGCCAGCAGAGGCGGGACGTATGAGCAGTTCTTC. Translating gives CASRGGTYEQFF.

The gene calls are TRBV10-3 and TRBJ1-5, with no clear D. V was pared by 0 bases and J by 7 bases, with 16 bases between. Germline CDR1 reads ENHRY; CDR2 reads SYGVKD. There are 16 residues in the CDR3. The CDR3 DNA reads as TGTGCCATCAGTGAGTCATTAGAACCGGCGGGGCAGCCCCAGCATTTT. It is translated as CAISESLEPAGQPQHF.

The chain uses TRBV28 and TRBJ1-3; possible D gene TRBD1, 5 bases. With 8 bases removed from V and 5 bases from J, the gap between germline ends came to 19 bases. The CDR3 extends over 15 amino acids. From germline, CDR1 is MDHEN and CDR2 SYDVKM. CDR3 nucleotides: TGTGCCAGCCAAGCGCAGGGAAAAGGAAGAAACACCATATATTTT. This sequence encodes CASQAQGKGRNTIYF.

The V and J genes are TRBV6-1 and TRBJ2-1; unclear D gene. The germline CDR1 and CDR2 sequences are MNHNS and SASEGT. This CDR3 contains 17 residues. Trimming left V 1 base short and J 1 base short, with 14 bases between. CDR3 bases: TGTGCCAGCAGTGAAGAGAGAGCCCGGGTTTCCTACAATGAGCAGTTCTTC. It specifies CASSEERARVSYNEQFF.

The rearrangement links TRBV19 to TRBJ2-7, with 13 bases fitting TRBD2. CDR3 length equals 19 residues. Losses at the gene ends were 5 bases for V and 3 bases for J; bases not matched to a gene: 16. The V gene's germline CDR1 is LNHDA and CDR2 SQIVND (reference sequence). Here the CDR3 DNA reads TGTGCCAGTAGTTCGCGACTAGCGGGAGGCCAGCCCCCCTTCTACGAGCAGTACTTC. It encodes CASSSRLAGGQPPFYEQYF. Based on the CDR3 plus reference TRBV19 and TRBJ2-7, the full variable domain is DGGITQSPKYLFRKEGQNVTLSCEQNLNHDAMYWYRQDPGQGLRLIYYSQIVNDFQKGDIAEGYSVSREKKESFPLTVTSAQKNPTAFYLCASSSRLAGGQPPFYEQYFGPGTRLTVT.

The J gene is TRBJ1-2, the V gene TRBV5-1, with 9 bases matching TRBD1. CDR3 length: 14 amino acids. V dropped 4 bases and J dropped 7; count of bases not matched to a gene: 8. Germline lookup yields CDR1 SGHRS and CDR2 YFSETQ. CDR3 residues: CASSAGTGLGGYTF. CDR3 DNA: TGCGCCAGCAGCGCCGGGACAGGGTTGGGTGGCTACACCTTC. Full variable domain (rest looked up from reference TRBV5-1 and TRBJ1-2): KAGVTQTPRYLIKTRGQQVTLSCSPISGHRSVSWYQQTPGQGLQFLFEYFSETQRNKGNFPGRFSGRQFSNSRSEMNVSTLELGDSALYLCASSAGTGLGGYTFGSGTRLTVV.